This T cell receptor beta chain was obtained from a study of blood T cells in healthy people across ages. Across the whole study: About one barcoded beta molecule per two T cells came from capture by template switching.

Many counts were recorded for this clonotype. Using a J-beta primer mix together with a sample-barcoded 5' primer, a second PCR was run for roughly 6 to 11 cycles. Every cDNA was tagged by a template-switch adaptor with 12 random nucleotides. TCRdb re-called the 5' RACE reads with MiXCR, one entry per CDR3 protein. The table shows just under 900,000 distinct CDR3 sequences, with 25% to 35% occurring only once. The germline V gene has CDR1 SGHRS and CDR2 YFSETQ. V lost 4 bases to trimming and J lost 12 bases, with 14 bases between them. The CDR3 contains 12 residues. The TCR originated in a woman older than 75 in good health. The rearrangement uses TRBV5-1 and TRBJ2-1, with no clear D. Source material: blood. CDR3 loop: CASSPETRGQFF. The CDR3 DNA follows: TGCGCCAGCAGCCCCGAGACTCGTGGGCAGTTCTTC.